The 18 T cell receptor beta chains below come from one sample, sequenced in a study of T cell responses to AZD1222 COVID-19 vaccine. Data came from immunoSEQ multiplex PCR; TCRdb stores just in-frame clones and leaves some out. The sample carries about 100,000 clones, around 89% recorded once. Sample: peripheral blood, taken on day 0 of AZD1222 vaccination. These receptors all come from an adult in good health.

The J gene is TRBJ2-3, the V gene TRBV6-2 or TRBV6-3; D ambiguous. The CDR3 extends over 14 amino acids. Trimming shortened V by 0 bases and J by 7 bases, and 11 bases separated the two germline ends. Germline lookup yields CDR1 MNHEY and CDR2 SVGEGT. CDR3 nucleotides: TGTGCCAGCAGTTACTCCGAATTGGGAAATACGCAGTATTTT. Translating it yields CASSYSELGNTQYF.

The chain recombines TRBV27 with TRBJ2-7, with D perhaps matching TRBD2 (5 bases). Germline lookup yields CDR1 MNHEY and CDR2 SMNVEV (reference sequence). The CDR3 sequence is 14 residues long. The V and J ends lost 6 bases and 0 bases respectively, with 12 bases between them. CDR3 residues: CASRRDLSSYEQYF. CDR3 nucleotide sequence: TGTGCCAGCAGACGGGATCTCAGCTCCTACGAGCAGTACTTC.

The chain uses TRBV15 and TRBJ2-1, with 13 bases matching TRBD2. Germline-derived CDR1 and CDR2 are LNHNV and YYDKDF (reference sequence). Trimming took 5 bases from V and 8 from J; bases not matched to a gene: 6. This CDR3 has 15 amino acids. CDR3 DNA: TGTGCCACCAGCCTCGGACTAGCGGGAGAGTATGAGCAGTTCTTC. Its translation: CATSLGLAGEYEQFF. The whole variable domain, remainder taken from reference TRBV15 and TRBJ2-1, is DAMVIQNPRYQVTQFGKPVTLSCSQTLNHNVMYWYQQKSSQAPKLLFHYYDKDFNNEADTPDNFQSRRPNTSFCFLDIRSPGLGDTAMYLCATSLGLAGEYEQFFGPGTRLTVL.

This chain connects TRBV18 to TRBJ1-2; possible D gene TRBD1, 5 bases. The length of the CDR3 is 15 residues. Germline V lookup: CDR1 KGHSH, CDR2 LQKENI. Trimming pared 6 bases from V and 2 bases from J, leaving 16 bases between. Written as DNA, the CDR3 is TGTGCCAGCTCCCAGGGAAACCAAGGGAACTATGGCTACACCTTC. This codes for CASSQGNQGNYGYTF.

This CDR3 reads CASSRTANTEAFF. CDR3 nucleotide sequence: TGTGCCAGCTCTAGGACAGCCAACACTGAAGCTTTCTTT. V gene TRBV6-4 combines with J gene TRBJ1-1; D is possibly TRBD1 (6 bases). The germline CDR1 and CDR2 sequences are MRHNA and SNTAGT. V dropped 8 bases and J dropped 2 bases, with 12 bases sitting between them. CDR3 size: 13 residues.

V is TRBV7-9 and J is TRBJ1-2; the D is unclear. The V end was cut by 3 bases, the J end by 2 bases, with 10 bases between. The V gene's germline CDR1 is SEHNR and CDR2 FQNEAQ (reference sequence). The CDR3 sequence is 14 residues long. As DNA, the CDR3 is TGTGCCAGCAGCTTCAAAGCACAGAACTATGGCTACACCTTC. It codes for CASSFKAQNYGYTF. Variable domain in full (rest from reference TRBV7-9 and TRBJ1-2): DTGVSQNPRHKITKRGQNVTFRCDPISEHNRLYWYRQTLGQGPEFLTYFQNEAQLEKSRLLSDRFSAERPKGSFSTLEIQRTEQGDSAMYLCASSFKAQNYGYTFGSGTRLTVV.

The chain recombines TRBV11-2 with TRBJ1-1, with 8 bases lining up with TRBD1. The trim removed 9 bases at V and 6 bases at J, leaving 12 bases unmatched. This CDR3 region has 14 residues. Germline CDR1 is SGHAT and CDR2 is FQNNGV. The CDR3 loop is CASRSTGGTAEAFF. The CDR3 nucleotides read TGTGCCAGTAGATCCACAGGGGGGACCGCTGAAGCTTTCTTT.

A word on this clone: This sample includes further DNA sequences coding for the same CDR3. The chain employs TRBV5-1 and TRBJ2-5; the match to TRBD2 covers 7 bases. With V trimmed by 4 bases and J by 1 base, 7 bases remained unmatched. The CDR3 has 15 residues. Germline V gene lookup returns CDR1 SGHRS and CDR2 YFSETQ. The CDR3 nucleotides are TGCGCCAGCAGCCTAAGCCCTAGCGGCCAAGAGACCCAGTACTTC. This sequence encodes CASSLSPSGQETQYF.

The chain recombines TRBV19 with TRBJ1-1; 8 bases line up with TRBD1. Germline loops: CDR1 LNHDA, CDR2 SQIVND (reference sequence). The CDR3 extends over 16 amino acids. V was clipped by 1 base and J by 1 base; unmatched bases: 5. The DNA of the CDR3 is TGTGCCAGTAGTATAGTCCCTGGACAGGGGAACACTGAAGCTTTCTTT. Translation: CASSIVPGQGNTEAFF.

CDR3 coding DNA: TGCGCCAGCAGCCCGTCACACGGGGCATCCTACGAGCAGTACTTC. Residues: CASSPSHGASYEQYF. J is TRBJ2-7 and V is TRBV4-3; possibly TRBD1 or TRBD2 for D (5 bases each). V dropped 4 bases and J dropped 1 base, with 14 bases sitting between them. The CDR3 consists of 15 residues. From germline, CDR1 is LGHNA and CDR2 YSLEER.

The chain carries TRBV6-5 and TRBJ2-7, with D maybe TRBD2 (6 bases). This CDR3 is 15 amino acids long. Trimming took off 8 bases at V and 2 bases at J, with 19 bases between the two ends. CDR1 MNHEY and CDR2 SVGAGI come from the germline V gene. The CDR3 is CASSSRPEGTYEQYF. CDR3 sequence (DNA): TGTGCCAGCTCTTCCCGCCCGGAGGGGACCTACGAGCAGTACTTC.

This chain joins TRBV27 and TRBJ1-2; D is uncertain. Trimming pared 1 base from V and 7 bases from J, leaving 13 bases between. Germline V lookup: CDR1 MNHEY, CDR2 SMNVEV (reference sequence). The CDR3 is 14 residues long. CDR3 amino acids: CASSLYGLLGGYTF. The CDR3 nucleotides read TGTGCCAGCAGTTTATACGGTCTATTAGGTGGCTACACCTTC.

This clone showed up just once. This chain links TRBV6-5 with TRBJ2-7; weak D call: TRBD1 (7 bases). Germline-derived CDR1 and CDR2 are MNHEY and SVGAGI. V gave up 7 bases and J gave up 0 bases, with 16 bases separating them. This CDR3 is built from 15 residues. This CDR3 reads CASKKQGGSSYEQYF. The CDR3 DNA reads TGTGCCAGCAAAAAGCAGGGGGGCTCCTCCTACGAGCAGTACTTC.

The gene calls are TRBV27 and TRBJ1-4, with a weak D call TRBD1 (5 bases). Germline V gene sequence: CDR1 MNHEY, CDR2 SMNVEV (reference sequence). V shed 3 bases and J shed 0 bases, with 11 bases lying between them. The length of the CDR3 is 16 residues. This CDR3 is CASSFLDRSTNEKLFF. The CDR3 DNA sequence: TGTGCCAGCAGTTTTCTCGACAGATCAACTAATGAAAAACTGTTTTTT.

The chain links TRBV7-8 to TRBJ1-4; D ambiguous. Germline V gives CDR1 SGHVS, CDR2 FQNEAQ. Trimming pared 3 bases from V and 8 bases from J, leaving 16 bases between. CDR3 size: 15 residues. The CDR3 DNA is TGTGCCAGCAGCTTTACCCGGGCTACAAGGGAAAAACTGTTTTTT. Amino acids: CASSFTRATREKLFF.

The chain has TRBV27 and TRBJ2-4; 7 bases map to TRBD1. The CDR3 runs to 19 residues. Germline CDR1 MNHEY, CDR2 SMNVEV (reference sequence). The trim removed 5 bases at V and 0 bases at J, leaving 16 bases unmatched. DNA of the CDR3: TGTGCCAGCAGTATGATAAGGGACGGACAGGCCCTAGCCAAAAACATTCAGTACTTC. Protein product: CASSMIRDGQALAKNIQYF.

In its sample, this clone was seen a few times. The rearrangement links TRBV19 to TRBJ1-1; D is possibly TRBD1 (5 bases). This CDR3 is 14 amino acids long. Germline V lookup: CDR1 LNHDA, CDR2 SQIVND (reference sequence). The V end was cut by 8 bases, the J end by 10 bases, with 23 bases between. CDR3 in DNA: TGTGCCAGTGCTTCGAGTAGGACCACGAGGGGAGCTTTCTTT. Translating gives CASASSRTTRGAFF.

This clone was observed a handful of times. The V gene is TRBV30, the J gene TRBJ1-5, with D perhaps matching TRBD1 (6 bases). V was cut by 4 bases and J by 11 bases, with 21 bases left in between. CDR3 size: 14 residues. The V gene's germline CDR1 is GTSNPN and CDR2 SVGIG (reference sequence). The CDR3 here is CAWMEPRGSAAQHF. CDR3 DNA sequence: TGTGCCTGGATGGAGCCCAGGGGTTCCGCGGCCCAGCATTTT. Together with reference TRBV30 and TRBJ1-5, the CDR3 gives the full variable domain: SQTIHQWPATLVQPVGSPLSLECTVEGTSNPNLYWYRQAAGRGLQLLFYSVGIGQISSEVPQNLSASRPQDRQFILSSKKLLLSDSGFYLCAWMEPRGSAAQHFGDGTRLSIL.